These 18 T cell receptor beta chains were all obtained from the same sample, sequenced in a study of blood T cell repertoires in COVID-19. Libraries were prepared by immunoSEQ multiplex PCR; TCRdb keeps only in-frame clonotypes and omits some of them. The sample shows roughly 260,000 clones, about 88% of them seen only once. The sample consisted of peripheral blood. The receptors originated from a man aged 55-75 years who had recovered from COVID-19.

The chain is built from TRBV3-1 (or the pseudogene TRBV3-2) and TRBJ2-1; the match to TRBD2 covers 11 bases. V lost 0 bases, J lost 7 bases, and 5 bases stayed unmatched. The CDR3 length is 16 residues. Germline-derived CDR1 and CDR2 are LGHDT and YNNKEL (reference sequence). This CDR3 reads CASSQDLPSGGNEQFF. CDR3 bases: TGTGCCAGCAGCCAAGATCTTCCTAGCGGGGGGAATGAGCAGTTCTTC.

J is TRBJ2-2 and V is TRBV5-1; D unclear. CDR3 size: 15 residues. Trimming took 0 bases from V and 5 from J, leaving 11 bases between them. Germline V lookup: CDR1 SGHRS, CDR2 YFSETQ. CDR3 loop: CASSLVRSQTGELFF. The CDR3 region has the DNA TGCGCCAGCAGCTTGGTCAGGTCCCAAACCGGGGAGCTGTTTTTT.

The chain links TRBV24-1 to TRBJ1-5; D is unresolved. Looked up from germline, CDR1 is KGHDR and CDR2 is SFDVKD. Trimming stripped 1 base from V and 1 base from J, with 4 bases between. This CDR3 has 14 amino acids. CDR3 loop: CATSDFGSNQPQHF. For the CDR3, the DNA is TGTGCCACCAGTGATTTCGGGAGCAATCAGCCCCAGCATTTT.

J is TRBJ2-2 and V is TRBV6-5; TRBD1 matches at 9 bases. The CDR3 covers 15 residues. The germline CDR1 and CDR2 sequences are MNHEY and SVGAGI. The J segment lost 2 bases and the V segment lost 8 bases, leaving 6 bases of the junction unmatched. Here the CDR3 reads CASGLQGANTGELFF. In nucleotides, the CDR3 is TGTGCCAGCGGCCTACAGGGGGCTAACACCGGGGAGCTGTTTTTT.

As DNA, the CDR3 is TGTGCCAGCAGCCCCATTAGCGGGGGGGCGGTCAATGAGCAGTTCTTC. Amino acid sequence: CASSPISGGAVNEQFF. The chain recombines TRBV7-6 with TRBJ2-1; 11 bases align to TRBD2. Per the germline V gene, CDR1 is SGHVS and CDR2 is FNYEAQ. V shed 5 bases and J 6 bases; nucleotides not matched to a gene: 9. The CDR3 length is 16 residues.

This chain uses TRBV29-1 with TRBJ1-1, with D unresolved. The CDR3 sequence is 14 residues long. V lost 6 bases, J lost 1 base, and 15 bases lay in between. The V gene's germline CDR1 is SQVTM and CDR2 ANQGSEA. Here the CDR3 DNA reads TGCAGCGTAACCCTGACGGGAAAGAACACTGAAGCTTTCTTT. This sequence encodes CSVTLTGKNTEAFF.

This rearrangement joins TRBV7-9 to TRBJ2-7, with TRBD2 identical over 9 bases. This CDR3 has 15 residues. Germline values: CDR1 SEHNR, CDR2 FQNEAQ (reference sequence). The ends lost 5 bases at V and 6 bases at J; junction bases unmatched: 11. This CDR3 reads CASSPLSGGKSEQYF. The CDR3 bases are TGTGCCAGCAGCCCCCTAAGCGGGGGGAAGAGCGAGCAGTACTTC. Full variable domain (remainder filled in from reference TRBV7-9 and TRBJ2-7): DTGVSQNPRHKITKRGQNVTFRCDPISEHNRLYWYRQTLGQGPEFLTYFQNEAQLEKSRLLSDRFSAERPKGSFSTLEIQRTEQGDSAMYLCASSPLSGGKSEQYFGPGTRLTVT.

With regard to this clone: One end of the junction is discordant with germline, which a read error may explain. The rearrangement links TRBV4-2 to TRBJ2-7, with 10 nucleotides matching TRBD1. This CDR3 region has 13 residues. Germline V gives CDR1 LGHNA, CDR2 YNFKEQ. The CDR3 bases are TGTGCCGGCAGCCAAGACAGGGGGCTAGAGCAGTACTTC. This sequence encodes CAGSQDRGLEQYF.

The rearrangement uses TRBV7-2 and TRBJ1-5; no reliable D call. CDR1 is SGHTA and CDR2 is FQGNSA in the germline V gene. Trimming took off 5 bases at V and 9 bases at J, with 11 bases between the two ends. The length of the CDR3 is 12 residues. The CDR3 protein is CASSPYAGPQHF. DNA for the CDR3: TGTGCCAGCAGCCCCTATGCCGGGCCCCAGCATTTT.

The V gene is TRBV2, the J gene TRBJ1-5, with D possibly being TRBD1 (5 bases). Germline V CDR1 and CDR2: SNHLY, FYNNEI. The CDR3 extends over 16 amino acids. Trimming left V 2 bases short and J 4 bases short, with 15 bases between. Written as DNA, the CDR3 is TGTGCCAGCAGTGAAATGTTCGGGGGAGGAAATCAGCCCCAGCATTTT. It yields the protein CASSEMFGGGNQPQHF.

The gene calls are TRBV5-1 and TRBJ2-7; 8 positions agree with TRBD1. The germline gives CDR1 SGHRS, CDR2 YFSETQ. The CDR3 is made up of 14 amino acids. Losses at the gene ends were 2 bases for V and 2 bases for J; bases not matched to a gene: 3. As DNA, the CDR3 is TGCGCCAGCAGCTTCGAGACAGGGGCCTACGAGCAGTACTTC. Its translation: CASSFETGAYEQYF.

V gene TRBV5-4 combines with J gene TRBJ2-5; 12 nucleotides match TRBD2. Germline V gene sequence: CDR1 SGHNT, CDR2 YYREEE (reference sequence). V lost 3 bases, J lost 5 bases, and 5 bases stayed unmatched. CDR3 length: 15 residues. The chain's CDR3 is CASSSLAGGQETQYF. CDR3 nucleotides: TGTGCCAGCAGCTCTCTAGCGGGGGGGCAGGAGACCCAGTACTTC.

The chain is built from TRBV4-2 and TRBJ2-3, with 11 bases lining up with TRBD2. The CDR3 has 19 residues. Looked up from germline, CDR1 is LGHNA and CDR2 is YNFKEQ. V was pared by 2 bases and J by 0 bases, with 10 bases of the junction left unmatched. The CDR3 coding sequence is TGTGCCAGCAGCCAATTTCTAGCGGGGGGAAAAGCCAGCACAGATACGCAGTATTTT. Residues: CASSQFLAGGKASTDTQYF.

This chain joins TRBV19 and TRBJ2-2, with 9 bases identical to TRBD1. The CDR3 has 17 residues. V shed 5 bases, J shed 5 bases, and the junction held 12 bases outside the gene matches. Germline values: CDR1 LNHDA, CDR2 SQIVND (reference sequence). The CDR3 sequence is CASSPRSGTGRTGELFF. In DNA form, the CDR3 reads TGTGCCAGTAGTCCTCGGTCCGGGACAGGGCGGACCGGGGAGCTGTTTTTT.

This sequence joins TRBV19 and TRBJ2-7, with D hard to call. Germline CDR1 LNHDA, CDR2 SQIVND (reference sequence). This CDR3 has 13 amino acids. V was trimmed by 3 bases and J by 5 bases, leaving 11 bases between them. CDR3 sequence (DNA): TGTGCCAGTAGTATTTATGGCAGGAACGAGCAGTACTTC. Protein: CASSIYGRNEQYF.

The chain has TRBV21-1 and TRBJ1-1; the D call of TRBD1 is as the table states it, not checked on the DNA. TRBV21-1 is tagged as a pseudogene. The CDR3 loop spans 18 amino acids. The DNA of the CDR3 is TGTGCCAGCACCAAACGCACAGGGGGCGCTCAGGTGAACACTGAAGCTTTCTTT. This translates into CASTKRTGGAQVNTEAFF.

This clone has a single count. The genes are TRBV5-1 and TRBJ1-2; D is perhaps TRBD1 (5 bases). The CDR3 contains 17 residues. Germline V gene lookup returns CDR1 SGHRS and CDR2 YFSETQ. Trimming stripped 0 bases from V and 5 bases from J, with 20 bases between. The CDR3 loop is CASSLASGGWSEYGYTF. DNA for the CDR3: TGCGCCAGCAGCTTGGCCTCGGGGGGTTGGTCGGAGTATGGCTACACCTTC.

The rearrangement uses TRBV2 and TRBJ1-1; D may be TRBD1 (5 bases). This CDR3 region has 15 residues. Trimming cost V 5 bases and J 0 bases, with 13 bases left between them. Per the germline V gene, CDR1 is SNHLY and CDR2 is FYNNEI. CDR3 sequence reads: CASSRQGGVNTEAFF. The CDR3 bases are TGTGCCAGCAGTCGCCAGGGTGGAGTGAACACTGAAGCTTTCTTT.